The clone carrying this TCR beta chain was counted between two and nine times. No antigen is known for it. It was with 60 Vbeta and 13 Jbeta primers that the PCR ran. Sequenced by immunoSEQ multiplex PCR; TCRdb stores in-frame clones only, minus some. Found here are some 150,000 clones, about 10% of them singletons; the top ten hold about 7.5%. This specimen comes from a study of cytomegalovirus exposure and HLA in healthy donors. The trim removed 6 bases at V and 4 bases at J, leaving 13 bases unmatched. This CDR3 has 16 amino acids. CDR1 is MNHEY and CDR2 is SMNVEV in the germline V gene (reference sequence). Study findings and constraints: There were reportedly fewer N-insertions in an Asian-associated ancestry cluster than the roughly 670-donor mean, in a later analysis.

This receptor was identified in a woman aged 40-49 years in good health and CMV-seropositive. The genes are TRBV27 and TRBJ1-2; 8 bases fit TRBD1. The sample taken for sequencing was PBMCs. CDR3 nucleotides: TGTGCCAGCAGGATGACAGGGGCCCATACCGGCTATGGCTACACCTTC. This encodes CASRMTGAHTGYGYTF.